A single sample is the source of the 26 T cell receptor beta chains below, sequenced in a study of CD8 T cells in ankylosing spondylitis. TCRdb redid the calling of the 5' RACE reads with MiXCR, one entry per CDR3 protein. The sample yields around 490,000 distinct CDR3 sequences, about 5.4% seen once. Antigens for these TCRs are unknown. Study-wide findings and caveats: The study identified a TCR beta motif of under ten highly homologous variants that appeared characteristic of ankylosing spondylitis blood.

The sample was blood, either unsorted or a sorted T cell fraction (not recorded which). Receptor source: a male donor with ankylosing spondylitis.

In its sample, this clonotype was seen many times. This chain connects TRBV3-1 to TRBJ2-7, with D unclear. Per germline, CDR1 LGHDT and CDR2 YNNKEL (reference sequence). V was trimmed by 0 bases and J by 2 bases, leaving 8 bases between them. This CDR3 spans 14 amino acids. CDR3 amino acids: CASSQDEITYEQYF. CDR3 sequence (DNA): TGTGCCAGCAGCCAAGATGAGATAACCTACGAGCAGTACTTC.

The table lists this clonotype with many counts. This rearrangement joins TRBV24-1 to TRBJ1-5; a possible D gene is TRBD1 (5 bases). CDR1 is KGHDR, CDR2 SFDVKD, per germline. V lost 9 bases to trimming and J lost 3 bases, with 8 bases between them. The CDR3 is 12 residues long. The CDR3 sequence is CATGGDNQPQHF. The CDR3 DNA reads TGTGCCACCGGAGGGGACAATCAGCCCCAGCATTTT.

The sample holds a few counts of this clonotype. It may be a read error: a sequence one base away is much more abundant. The J gene is TRBJ1-4, the V gene TRBV24-1; D gene uncertain. Between the trimmed V and J ends, which lost 2 bases and 8 bases, there was a span of 14 bases. This CDR3 comprises 15 residues. Germline lookup yields CDR1 KGHDR and CDR2 SFDVKD. The DNA of the CDR3 is TGTGCCACCAGTGATTCACAGTGGAAGAGAGAAAAACTGTTTTTT. This translates into CATSDSQWKREKLFF.

The chain links TRBV3-1 to TRBJ2-1; the D gene could be TRBD1 or TRBD2 (5 bases each). V lost 0 bases, J lost 10 bases, and 10 bases lay in between. The CDR3 has 13 amino acids. Germline assignment: CDR1 LGHDT and CDR2 YNNKEL (reference sequence). This chain's CDR3 is CASSQDNWGEQFF. The CDR3 bases are TGTGCCAGCAGCCAAGACAACTGGGGGGAGCAGTTCTTC.

V gene TRBV7-6 combines with J gene TRBJ2-1; 16 bases line up with TRBD2. Looked up from germline, CDR1 is SGHVS and CDR2 is FNYEAQ. This CDR3 has 21 residues. V shed 5 bases and J 3 bases; nucleotides not matched to a gene: 16. The CDR3 region is CASSPTRPGLAGGPLYNEQFF. CDR3 in DNA: TGTGCCAGCAGCCCCACCCGGCCGGGACTAGCGGGAGGGCCCCTCTACAATGAGCAGTTCTTC.

This clonotype was picked up many times. The rearrangement joins TRBV20-1 to TRBJ1-1; a weak D match, TRBD1 (5 bases). The CDR3 covers 16 residues. Deletions cut 0 bases from V and 1 base from J, with 15 bases between. Germline lookup yields CDR1 DFQATT and CDR2 SNEGSKA (reference sequence). The CDR3 DNA reads as TGCAGTGCTAGAGATCTTTCAAGGGGCCCGAACACTGAAGCTTTCTTT. It codes for CSARDLSRGPNTEAFF.

This clonotype was picked up many times. This chain links TRBV6-1 with TRBJ2-7; D ambiguous. V shed 2 bases and J shed 0 bases, with 17 bases lying between them. This CDR3 has 17 amino acids. Germline-derived CDR1 and CDR2 are MNHNS and SASEGT. Here the CDR3 DNA reads TGTGCCAGCAGTGAAAGGTTGAACGGGTGGAGCTCCTACGAGCAGTACTTC. Protein sequence: CASSERLNGWSSYEQYF.

This clonotype was seen many times. The V call is TRBV10-3, the J call TRBJ2-3; D is possibly TRBD2 (6 bases). V lost 7 bases to trimming and J lost 5 bases, with 13 bases between them. The CDR3 runs to 13 residues. Per the germline V gene, CDR1 is ENHRY and CDR2 is SYGVKD. CDR3 sequence reads: CAIMGRGKDTQYF. In DNA, the CDR3 is TGTGCCATCATGGGACGGGGGAAAGATACGCAGTATTTT.

This clonotype was detected a few times. The chain is built from TRBV20-1 and TRBJ2-7; the D is unclear. Per the germline V gene, CDR1 is DFQATT and CDR2 is SNEGSKA (reference sequence). CDR3 length: 13 amino acids. Trimming stripped 5 bases from V and 3 bases from J, with 14 bases between. CDR3: CSAPPLGVYEQYF. The CDR3 DNA is TGCAGTGCTCCCCCTCTAGGCGTCTACGAGCAGTACTTC.

This clonotype was detected many times. The gene calls are TRBV24-1 and TRBJ1-2, with a possible D match to TRBD1 (5 bases). This CDR3 is 16 amino acids long. Germline CDR1 is KGHDR and CDR2 is SFDVKD. With 2 bases removed from V and 5 bases from J, the gap between germline ends came to 17 bases. Written as DNA, the CDR3 is TGTGCCACCAGTGATTGGGGGGAGAACTCGCTTTATGGCTACACCTTC. Translation gives CATSDWGENSLYGYTF.

This clonotype appeared many times. The chain joins TRBV12-3 or TRBV12-4 to TRBJ2-2; D remains unclear. V was shortened by 8 bases and J by 6 bases, with 16 bases between the two germline ends. The CDR3 extends over 14 amino acids. CDR3 amino acids: CASGENLFSGELFF. Written as DNA, the CDR3 is TGTGCCAGCGGGGAAAACCTTTTCTCCGGGGAGCTGTTTTTT.

This clonotype showed up many times. The genes are TRBV27 and TRBJ2-2; 10 bases match TRBD2. V dropped 6 bases and J dropped 6; count of bases not matched to a gene: 7. Germline V gene sequence: CDR1 MNHEY, CDR2 SMNVEV (reference sequence). This CDR3 spans 15 amino acids. The CDR3 coding sequence is TGTGCCAGCAGGAAAAGCGGGAGGGGCGCCGGGGAGCTGTTTTTT. Translation gives CASRKSGRGAGELFF.

This clonotype was seen ten or more times. The J gene is TRBJ2-1, the V gene TRBV20-1; TRBD2 might be the D (7 bases). There are 15 residues in the CDR3. Trimming took off 3 bases at V and 1 base at J, with 13 bases between the two ends. Per the germline V gene, CDR1 is DFQATT and CDR2 is SNEGSKA (reference sequence). CDR3 DNA: TGCAGTGCTAGGGGGGGGGCTAGTTCCTACAATGAGCAGTTCTTC. Translated: CSARGGASSYNEQFF.

This clonotype was counted ten times or more. The gene calls are TRBV6-4 and TRBJ2-2; D is unresolved. Germline V lookup: CDR1 MRHNA, CDR2 SNTAGT. With 4 bases removed from V and 3 bases from J, the gap between germline ends came to 6 bases. The CDR3 totals 13 residues. The CDR3 region has the DNA TGTGCCAGCAGTGGGGCGGACACCGGGGAGCTGTTTTTT. Its protein is CASSGADTGELFF.

There are many counts of this clonotype. V and J are TRBV4-3 and TRBJ1-5, with TRBD1 as a possible D gene (6 bases). Trimming pared 0 bases from V and 2 bases from J, leaving 8 bases between. Per the germline V gene, CDR1 is LGHNA and CDR2 is YSLEER. The CDR3 contains 15 residues. The CDR3 region has the DNA TGCGCCAGCAGCCAAGACAGGACAGGCAATCAGCCCCAGCATTTT. Encoded protein: CASSQDRTGNQPQHF.

Ten or more counts support this clonotype. This chain links TRBV6-1 with TRBJ2-4, with D perhaps matching TRBD1 (6 bases). The germline V gene has CDR1 MNHNS and CDR2 SASEGT. This CDR3 region has 16 residues. Trimming left V 5 bases short and J 1 base short, with 15 bases between. CDR3 nucleotide sequence: TGTGCCAGCAGTCGAGGGGCCCAGGGGGCCAAAAACATTCAGTACTTC. It encodes CASSRGAQGAKNIQYF.

At least ten counts were recorded for this clonotype. This sequence joins TRBV5-1 and TRBJ2-1; TRBD1 might be the D (6 bases). Germline assignment: CDR1 SGHRS and CDR2 YFSETQ. V was pared by 5 bases and J by 2 bases, with 11 bases between. This CDR3 contains 14 residues. The CDR3 sequence is CASRFRDTYNEQFF. The CDR3 DNA sequence: TGCGCCAGCAGGTTTAGGGACACCTACAATGAGCAGTTCTTC. The full variable domain, its missing parts supplied by reference TRBV5-1 and TRBJ2-1, is KAGVTQTPRYLIKTRGQQVTLSCSPISGHRSVSWYQQTPGQGLQFLFEYFSETQRNKGNFPGRFSGRQFSNSRSEMNVSTLELGDSALYLCASRFRDTYNEQFFGPGTRLTVL.

Ten or more counts support this clonotype. The chain combines TRBV25-1 with TRBJ1-1, with no clear D. This CDR3 spans 12 amino acids. Germline V gene sequence: CDR1 MGHDK, CDR2 SYGVNS. The germline V and J ends were trimmed by 4 bases and 8 bases, with 11 bases remaining between them. The CDR3 DNA follows: TGTGCCAGCAGTGGAAGTTCCAGAGAAGCTTTCTTT. Protein product: CASSGSSREAFF.

The sample holds many counts of this clonotype. The chain carries TRBV5-1 and TRBJ1-1; 7 bases are a match to TRBD1. CDR1 is SGHRS, CDR2 YFSETQ, per germline. The V gene end was trimmed by 3 bases and the J gene end by 0 bases; junction bases not matched to a gene: 2. This CDR3 is 14 amino acids long. CDR3 nucleotide sequence: TGCGCCAGCAGCTCGGGACAGATGAACACTGAAGCTTTCTTT. Translated, it gives CASSSGQMNTEAFF.

This clonotype came up many times. V gene TRBV6-5 combines with J gene TRBJ1-5; D remains ambiguous. V lost 4 bases to trimming and J lost 8 bases, with 18 bases between them. Germline CDR1 MNHEY, CDR2 SVGAGI. The CDR3 covers 15 residues. CDR3 residues: CASSSYPTGREPQHF. The CDR3, as DNA: TGTGCCAGCAGTTCTTACCCGACTGGTAGGGAGCCCCAGCATTTT.

This clonotype has at least ten counts. V usage is TRBV12-3 or TRBV12-4 and J usage is TRBJ2-2, with 7 bases that match TRBD1. The trim removed 5 bases at V and 3 bases at J, leaving 6 bases unmatched. This CDR3 comprises 15 residues. The CDR3 region has the DNA TGTGCCAGCAGTATCAGACAGGGAGACACCGGGGAGCTGTTTTTT. Translating gives CASSIRQGDTGELFF.

Many counts were recorded for this clonotype. At one boundary the junction diverges from the germline segment, which might be a read error. The chain links TRBV10-3 to TRBJ2-7; D possibly corresponds to TRBD1 (5 bases). The CDR3 sequence is 12 residues long. From germline, CDR1 is ENHRY and CDR2 SYGVKD. This chain's CDR3 is CATSTAGSEQYF. CDR3 DNA: TGTGCCACCAGTACGGCAGGGTCCGAGCAGTACTTC.

This clonotype was picked up many times. This sequence joins TRBV11-1 and TRBJ2-1; 8 bases agree with TRBD1. The V gene end was trimmed by 4 bases and the J gene end by 2 bases; junction bases not matched to a gene: 13. CDR1 is SGHAT and CDR2 is FQDESV in the germline V gene (reference sequence). The CDR3 loop spans 18 amino acids. The DNA for the CDR3 is TGTGCCAGCAGCTCCGTCGTAGTAAGCAGGGGGCCCTACAATGAGCAGTTCTTC. Protein product: CASSSVVVSRGPYNEQFF.

This clonotype has at least ten counts. The chain links TRBV10-3 to TRBJ2-7, with 10 bases fitting TRBD2. The V and J ends lost 10 bases and 4 bases, in that order; junction bases with no gene match: 13. The CDR3 spans 15 residues. Looked up from germline, CDR1 is ENHRY and CDR2 is SYGVKD. CDR3 nucleotide sequence: TGTGCCACCTATCATAGCGGGGGGACTAGTTACGAGCAGTACTTC. Amino acid sequence: CATYHSGGTSYEQYF.

V is TRBV7-2 and J is TRBJ2-3; perhaps TRBD1 as D (7 bases). This CDR3 is 15 amino acids long. Germline values: CDR1 SGHTA, CDR2 FQGNSA. V was shortened by 3 bases and J by 2 bases, with 12 bases between the two germline ends. DNA for the CDR3: TGTGCCAGCAGCTTCCAGGGGGGTGCCACAGATACGCAGTATTTT. It translates to CASSFQGGATDTQYF.

This clonotype appeared many times. The gene calls are TRBV29-1 and TRBJ2-7, with D possibly TRBD1 on 5 matching bases. Trimming took off 4 bases at V and 3 bases at J, with 7 bases between the two ends. This CDR3 contains 11 residues. Germline-derived CDR1 and CDR2 are SQVTM and ANQGSEA. The CDR3 here is CSVATGYEQYF. As DNA, the CDR3 is TGCAGCGTTGCTACAGGCTACGAGCAGTACTTC.